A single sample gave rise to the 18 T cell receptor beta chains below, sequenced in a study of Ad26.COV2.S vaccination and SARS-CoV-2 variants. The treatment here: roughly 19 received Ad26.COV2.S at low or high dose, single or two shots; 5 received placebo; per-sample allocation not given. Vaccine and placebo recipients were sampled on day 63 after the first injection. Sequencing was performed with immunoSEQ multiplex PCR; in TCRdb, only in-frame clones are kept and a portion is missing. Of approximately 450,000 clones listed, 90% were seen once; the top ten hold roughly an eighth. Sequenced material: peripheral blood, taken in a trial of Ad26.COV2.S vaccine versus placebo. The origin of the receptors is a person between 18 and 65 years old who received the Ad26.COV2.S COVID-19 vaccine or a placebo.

CDR3 DNA sequence: TGCGCCAGCAGCCAAACACAGGGACGGAATTCACCCCTCCACTTT. Protein sequence: CASSQTQGRNSPLHF. This sequence joins TRBV4-1 and TRBJ1-6, with D possibly matching TRBD1 (6 bases). CDR1 and CDR2 (germline): MGHRA, YSYEKL. V dropped 2 bases and J dropped 7 bases, with 12 bases sitting between them. The CDR3 has 15 residues.

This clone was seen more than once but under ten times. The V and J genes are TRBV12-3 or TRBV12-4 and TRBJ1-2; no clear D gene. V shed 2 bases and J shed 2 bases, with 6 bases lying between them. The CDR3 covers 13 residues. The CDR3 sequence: CASSLSGNYGYTF. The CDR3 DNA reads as TGTGCCAGCAGTTTATCCGGCAACTATGGCTACACCTTC.

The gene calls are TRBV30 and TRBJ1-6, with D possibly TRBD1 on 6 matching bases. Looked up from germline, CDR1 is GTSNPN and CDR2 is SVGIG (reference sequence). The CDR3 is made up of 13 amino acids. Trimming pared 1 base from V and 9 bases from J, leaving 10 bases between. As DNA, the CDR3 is TGTGCCTGGAGTGAGGGGGGGGGTTCACCCCTCCACTTT. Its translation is CAWSEGGGSPLHF.

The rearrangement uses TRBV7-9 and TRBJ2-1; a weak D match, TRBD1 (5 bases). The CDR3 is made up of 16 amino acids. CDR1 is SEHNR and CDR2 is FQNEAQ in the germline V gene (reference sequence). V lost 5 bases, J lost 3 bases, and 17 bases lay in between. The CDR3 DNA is TGTGCCAGCAGCCCAAGGACATCCCGAAACTACAATGAGCAGTTCTTC. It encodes CASSPRTSRNYNEQFF.

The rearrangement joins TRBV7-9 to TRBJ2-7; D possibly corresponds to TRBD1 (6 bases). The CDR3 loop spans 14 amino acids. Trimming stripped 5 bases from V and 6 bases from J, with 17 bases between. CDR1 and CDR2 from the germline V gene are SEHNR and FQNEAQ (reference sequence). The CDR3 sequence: CASSRDTGAIEQYF. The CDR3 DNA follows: TGTGCCAGCAGCAGGGACACCGGGGCTATCGAGCAGTACTTC.

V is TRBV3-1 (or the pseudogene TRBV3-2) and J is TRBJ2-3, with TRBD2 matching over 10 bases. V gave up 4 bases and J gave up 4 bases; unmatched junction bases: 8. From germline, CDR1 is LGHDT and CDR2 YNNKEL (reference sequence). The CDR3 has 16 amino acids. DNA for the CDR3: TGTGCCAGCAGCCCCTCTAGCGGGAGAATTGCAGATACGCAGTATTTT. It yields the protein CASSPSSGRIADTQYF.

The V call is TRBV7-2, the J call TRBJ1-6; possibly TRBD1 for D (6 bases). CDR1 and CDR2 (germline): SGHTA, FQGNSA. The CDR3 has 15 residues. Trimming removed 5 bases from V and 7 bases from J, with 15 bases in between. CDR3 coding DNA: TGTGCCAGCAGCCTGAACCAGGGGACAAATTCACCCCTCCACTTT. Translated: CASSLNQGTNSPLHF.

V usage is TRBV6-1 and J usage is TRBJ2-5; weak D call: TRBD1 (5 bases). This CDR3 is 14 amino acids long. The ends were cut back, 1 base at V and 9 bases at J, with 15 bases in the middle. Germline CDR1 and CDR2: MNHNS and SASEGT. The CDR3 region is CASSEETVRQAQYF. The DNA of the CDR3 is TGTGCCAGCAGTGAAGAGACAGTCCGTCAGGCCCAGTACTTC.

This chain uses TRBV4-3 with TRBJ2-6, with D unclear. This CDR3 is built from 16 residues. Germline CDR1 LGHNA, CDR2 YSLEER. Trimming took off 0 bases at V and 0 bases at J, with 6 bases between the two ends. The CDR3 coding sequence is TGCGCCAGCAGCCAAGATGCGAGCTCTGGGGCCAACGTCCTGACTTTC. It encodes CASSQDASSGANVLTF.

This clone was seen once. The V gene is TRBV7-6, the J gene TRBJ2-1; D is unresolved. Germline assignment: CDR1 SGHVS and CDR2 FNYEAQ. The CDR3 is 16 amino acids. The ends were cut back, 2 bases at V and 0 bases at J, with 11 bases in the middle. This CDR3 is CASSLLSLSSYNEQFF. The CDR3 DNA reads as TGTGCCAGCAGCTTACTTAGCTTAAGCTCCTACAATGAGCAGTTCTTC.

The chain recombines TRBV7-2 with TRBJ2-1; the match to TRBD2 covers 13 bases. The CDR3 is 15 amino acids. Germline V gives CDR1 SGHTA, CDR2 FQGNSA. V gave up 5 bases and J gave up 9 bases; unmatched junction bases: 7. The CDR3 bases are TGTGCCAGCAGCCCTGGACTAGCGGGAGTTATTGAGCAGTTCTTC. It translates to CASSPGLAGVIEQFF.

CDR3 protein: CASSHQTGATEAFF. The CDR3 region has the DNA TGTGCCAGCAGCCATCAGACAGGGGCCACTGAAGCTTTCTTT. This chain uses TRBV3-1 (or the pseudogene TRBV3-2) with TRBJ1-1; TRBD1 aligns across 8 bases. This CDR3 is 14 amino acids long. Germline-derived CDR1 and CDR2 are LGHDT and YNNKEL (reference sequence). Unmatched junction bases numbered 4, after V lost 3 bases and J lost 4 bases.

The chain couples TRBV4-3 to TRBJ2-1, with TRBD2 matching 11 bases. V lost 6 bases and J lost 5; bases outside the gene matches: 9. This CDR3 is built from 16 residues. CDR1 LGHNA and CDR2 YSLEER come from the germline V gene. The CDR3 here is CASRTVGTSGNNEQFF. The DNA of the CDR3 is TGCGCCAGCAGAACCGTTGGGACTAGCGGAAACAATGAGCAGTTCTTC.

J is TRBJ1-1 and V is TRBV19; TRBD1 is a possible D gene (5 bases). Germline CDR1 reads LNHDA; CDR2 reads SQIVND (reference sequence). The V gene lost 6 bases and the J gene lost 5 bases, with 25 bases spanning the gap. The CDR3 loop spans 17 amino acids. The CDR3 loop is CASSHSYRGSEGTEAFF. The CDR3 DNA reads TGTGCCAGTAGCCACTCGTACAGAGGGTCAGAGGGGACTGAAGCTTTCTTT.

In DNA form, the CDR3 reads TGTGCCAGCAGCTTAGTCAGCCCATACACTGAAGCTTTCTTT. Amino acids: CASSLVSPYTEAFF. The chain couples TRBV11-2 to TRBJ1-1; no clear D gene. V lost 1 base and J lost 3, with 9 bases in between. Germline V gene lookup returns CDR1 SGHAT and CDR2 FQNNGV. This CDR3 has 14 residues.

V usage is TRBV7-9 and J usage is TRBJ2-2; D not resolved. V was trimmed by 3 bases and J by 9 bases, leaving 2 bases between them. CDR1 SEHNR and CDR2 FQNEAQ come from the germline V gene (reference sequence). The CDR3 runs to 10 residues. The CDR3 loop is CASSFRELFF. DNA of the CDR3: TGTGCCAGCAGCTTCAGGGAGCTGTTTTTT.

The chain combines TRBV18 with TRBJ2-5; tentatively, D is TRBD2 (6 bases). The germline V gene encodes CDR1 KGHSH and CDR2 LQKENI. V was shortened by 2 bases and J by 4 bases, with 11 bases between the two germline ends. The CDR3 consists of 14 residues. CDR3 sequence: CASSPGEVGETQYF. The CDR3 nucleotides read TGTGCCAGCTCACCAGGGGAGGTTGGAGAGACCCAGTACTTC. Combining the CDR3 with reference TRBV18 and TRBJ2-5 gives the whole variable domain NAGVMQNPRHLVRRRGQEARLRCSPMKGHSHVYWYRQLPEEGLKFMVYLQKENIIDESGMPKERFSAEFPKEGPSILRIQQVVRGDSAAYFCASSPGEVGETQYFGPGTRLLVL.

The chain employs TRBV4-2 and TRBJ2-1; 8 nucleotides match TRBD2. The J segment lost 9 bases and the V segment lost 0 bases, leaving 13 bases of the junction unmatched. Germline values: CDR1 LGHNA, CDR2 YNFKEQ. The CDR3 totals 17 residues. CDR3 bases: TGTGCCAGCAGCCAAGATTCAGGTAGCGGGATGAGGGGTGAGCAGTTCTTC. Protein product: CASSQDSGSGMRGEQFF.